This entry concerns a single T cell receptor (beta chain). Its antigen is not yet known. There are no base qualities to consult, and no much larger clone falls within one base. Collaborating institutions collected whole blood in K2EDTA tubes following their own protocols. For TCRbeta analysis, collaborators shipped samples as frozen whole blood, isolated PBMCs, or DNA extracted from either of those sample types. The entry originates in a study of blood T cell repertoires in COVID-19 (dated by TCRdb to 2018 to 2020). General notes on the study: Samples covering the acute and convalescent phases of COVID-19 were provided by collaborators in the United States, Italy and Spain. The prospective study material was composed of cDNA or gDNA derived from T cells, B-cell-depleted T cells, or PBMCs. Deeply sampled blood TCRbeta repertoires from subjects exposed to, actively infected with, or recovered from COVID-19 were included in the dataset. The repertoires were released in a freely available public database meant as a resource for research on the immune response to SARS-CoV-2. Samples were obtained from the ongoing ImmuneRACE study (first 160 participants) and from about 1,300 subjects provided by 6 global collaborators. The sample metadata nearly always contained a de-identified subject ID, COVID-19 status, age in years and sex. Where available, HLA class I and class II types were obtained from metadata supplied by the sample provider rather than from assay-based typing. The study at large found these results: Clinical and demographic metadata were provided uncurated, with the amount varying by source and participant.

TCRbeta CDR3 regions were amplified from genomic DNA by means of the immunoSEQ Assay, a bias-controlled multiplex PCR. The original methods were these. The number of nucleated cells in each sample was estimated by amplification of reference gene primers within the assay. To quantify the absolute abundance of each unique TCRbeta CDR3 rearrangement, sequence reads were collapsed and filtered. Productive Simpson clonality was computed per sample as the square root of Simpson's diversity index over productive rearrangements. Here the immuneACCESS table is served through TCRdb, limited to in-frame sequences with V and J called. Missing clones are a known gap in these copies; in checked studies unresolved V genes cover under half, and the rest lacks a known reason. The V and J calls and clone size were taken over from that table, and D and trimming were inferred from the DNA. The sample includes roughly 190,000 clones, with roughly 85% observed a single time. The ten top clones hold around 7.8% of the sample.

Here V drops 5 bases and J drops 7 bases, and the junction holds 11 bases not matched to any gene. The CDR3 measures 18 amino acids from cysteine to phenylalanine. The sequence is cut down to CDR3 DNA, 54 bases in frame from base 1. From a lookup of the germline V gene (reference sequence), CDR1 and CDR2 are SEHNR and FQNEAQ. This sequence uses TRBV7-9 and TRBJ2-1, and 16 junctional nucleotides match TRBD2. Input material: peripheral blood. This clonotype was sampled from a woman aged 55-70 years with acute or convalescent COVID-19. Read as DNA, the sequence is TGTGCCAGCAGCATACCGGGACTAGCGGGAGGGCCGGGGAATGAGCAGTTCTTC. Its product reads: CASSIPGLAGGPGNEQFF. The full variable domain, completed from the reference TRBV7-9 and TRBJ2-1 proteins outside the CDR3, reads DTGVSQNPRHKITKRGQNVTFRCDPISEHNRLYWYRQTLGQGPEFLTYFQNEAQLEKSRLLSDRFSAERPKGSFSTLEIQRTEQGDSAMYLCASSIPGLAGGPGNEQFFGPGTRLTVL.